The 6 T cell receptor beta chains reported below all come from one sample, sequenced in a study of regulatory T cells in long-lasting Graves disease. CDR3 regions were amplified by Arm-PCR using iRepertoire HTBI primers to build TCR beta libraries. Each CDR3 protein gets one entry after TCRdb re-called the multiplex PCR reads with MiXCR. Of over 350,000 distinct CDR3 sequences detected, approximately 15% appear once; the ten largest clones hold over 7.5%. Stated time point: newly diagnosed GD, antithyroid drugs for less than 3 months. Isolated PBMC RNA provided the starting material for the TCR library. These same records also appear under a second study, on T cells in Graves' hyperthyroidism and ophthalmopathy.

The sample consisted of peripheral blood mononuclear cells (PBMCs), taken at new diagnosis, from a patient treated with antithyroid drugs. The receptor set was obtained from a woman aged 40 to 49 with Graves disease.

This clonotype has ten or more counts. V gene TRBV11-2 combines with J gene TRBJ1-4, with a weak D call TRBD1 (6 bases). Germline V gene lookup returns CDR1 SGHAT and CDR2 FQNNGV. V was clipped by 0 bases and J by 11 bases, with 7 bases between them. The CDR3 totals 12 residues. The CDR3 is CASSLDRGKLFF. CDR3 DNA sequence: TGTGCCAGCAGCTTAGATAGGGGGAAACTGTTTTTT.

This clonotype was picked up many times. The chain couples TRBV27 to TRBJ2-1; a possible D gene is TRBD1 (6 bases). Germline V gene data show CDR1 as MNHEY and CDR2 as SMNVEV (reference sequence). Trimming took off 6 bases at V and 7 bases at J, with 13 bases between the two ends. This CDR3 region has 13 residues. The CDR3 DNA reads TGTGCCAGCAGACAGGGATGGGGAAATGAGCAGTTCTTC. Its translation: CASRQGWGNEQFF.

This clonotype was seen ten or more times. At one end, the junction sequence differs from germline, possibly due to a read error. This chain connects TRBV2 to TRBJ2-1; 10 nucleotides line up with TRBD2. The CDR3 contains 15 residues. The germline V gene has CDR1 SNHLY and CDR2 FYNNEI. For the CDR3, the DNA is TGTGCCAGCAGTAAAGCGGGAGGGCCTTACAATGAGCAGTTCTTC. It yields the protein CASSKAGGPYNEQFF.

This clonotype was seen at least ten times. The CDR3 loop is CASRIPGTEYGYTF. The CDR3 coding sequence is TGTGCCAGCAGGATTCCCGGGACGGAGTATGGCTACACCTTC. V usage is TRBV2 and J usage is TRBJ1-2, with D perhaps matching TRBD1 (5 bases). The CDR3 runs to 14 residues. Per the germline V gene, CDR1 is SNHLY and CDR2 is FYNNEI. Trimming stripped 6 bases from V and 5 bases from J, with 16 bases between. Looking up the rest from reference TRBV2 and TRBJ1-2 gives the full variable domain: EPEVTQTPSHQVTQMGQEVILRCVPISNHLYFYWYRQILGQKVEFLVSFYNNEISEKSEIFDDQFSVERPDGSNFTLKIRSTKLEDSAMYFCASRIPGTEYGYTFGSGTRLTVV.

In its sample, this clonotype was seen many times. The rearrangement uses TRBV29-1 and TRBJ1-2, with D maybe TRBD1 (5 bases). Trimming removed 4 bases from V and 2 bases from J, with 5 bases in between. The germline CDR1 and CDR2 sequences are SQVTM and ANQGSEA. The CDR3 covers 11 residues. The CDR3 here is CSVGQNYGYTF. As DNA, the CDR3 is TGCAGCGTTGGACAGAACTATGGCTACACCTTC. The complete variable domain, with remaining parts taken from reference TRBV29-1 and TRBJ1-2, reads SAVISQKPSRDICQRGTSLTIQCQVDSQVTMMFWYRQQPGQSLTLIATANQGSEATYESGFVIDKFPISRPNLTFSTLTVSNMSPEDSSIYLCSVGQNYGYTFGSGTRLTVV.

To note about this clonotype: Just one base apart from a much larger clone, this may be a read error. The chain links TRBV28 to TRBJ2-1; no reliable D call. The CDR3 spans 13 residues. Trimming stripped 5 bases from V and 9 bases from J, with 14 bases between. CDR1 MDHEN and CDR2 SYDVKM come from the germline V gene. The CDR3 coding sequence is TGTGCCAGCAGTGATCCCCGGGTGGGTGAGCAGTTCTTC. Its translation is CASSDPRVGEQFF.